These 10 T cell receptor beta chains were all obtained from the same sample, sequenced in a study of identical twins (dated by TCRdb to the mid-2010s). The library was generated by 5' RACE. The run used an Illumina HiSeq 2000. TCRdb's own reprocessing of the public reads used fastp at Q25 and MiXCR and kept productive beta chains. Entries that share a CDR3 protein sequence are merged under the most common genes and DNA. This sample is represented by approximately 670,000 distinct CDR3 sequences; 5.5% to 7.5% of them were singletons. The ten top clones hold under 2% of the sample. Sample: naive T cells sorted from blood. The cell subset or site label of this sample denotes: cells isolated with a human naive T-cell isolation kit. The receptor set was obtained from a young man in good health.

This clonotype was observed at least ten times. The J gene is TRBJ1-1, the V gene TRBV20-1; D is unresolved. Germline values: CDR1 DFQATT, CDR2 SNEGSKA (reference sequence). V lost 6 bases and J 6 bases, leaving 11 bases between the germline ends. The CDR3 has 11 residues. This chain's CDR3 is CSATRDPEAFF. The CDR3 DNA sequence: TGCAGTGCCACCCGAGACCCTGAAGCTTTCTTT.

This clonotype was seen a few times. The chain links TRBV24-1 to TRBJ2-3; D is unresolved. The germline V gene has CDR1 KGHDR and CDR2 SFDVKD. The CDR3 totals 17 residues. Trimming left V 4 bases short and J 2 bases short, with 18 bases between. CDR3 protein: CATSDVQTLIDTDTQYF. DNA for the CDR3: TGTGCCACCAGTGACGTACAAACGCTCATAGACACAGATACGCAGTATTTT.

This clonotype was seen ten or more times. This chain uses TRBV5-1 with TRBJ2-1, with 7 nucleotides matching TRBD1. The ends lost 4 bases at V and 4 bases at J; junction bases unmatched: 2. Germline V gives CDR1 SGHRS, CDR2 YFSETQ. This CDR3 has 13 residues. CDR3 DNA sequence: TGCGCCAGCAGCACGACAGGGTACAATGAGCAGTTCTTC. Its protein product is CASSTTGYNEQFF.

This clonotype showed up just a few times. The chain carries TRBV6-2 or TRBV6-3 and TRBJ2-7; TRBD1 agrees at 9 bases. After removal of 6 bases from V and 6 bases from J, the junction contained 12 bases not matched to a gene. Germline V gene lookup returns CDR1 MNHEY and CDR2 SVGEGT. This CDR3 region has 15 residues. The CDR3 protein is CASRPRSGTGSEQYF. Here the CDR3 DNA reads TGTGCCAGCAGACCTCGATCCGGGACAGGGAGCGAGCAGTACTTC.

This clonotype occurred many times. The chain recombines TRBV7-9 with TRBJ1-4; 7 bases line up with TRBD1. The V gene end was trimmed by 5 bases and the J gene end by 3 bases; junction bases not matched to a gene: 6. This CDR3 comprises 15 residues. The germline CDR1 and CDR2 sequences are SEHNR and FQNEAQ (reference sequence). The CDR3 loop reads CASSLDQGANEKLFF. CDR3 DNA: TGTGCCAGCAGCCTTGACCAGGGGGCTAATGAAAAACTGTTTTTT. Combining the CDR3 with reference TRBV7-9 and TRBJ1-4 gives the whole variable domain DTGVSQNPRHKITKRGQNVTFRCDPISEHNRLYWYRQTLGQGPEFLTYFQNEAQLEKSRLLSDRFSAERPKGSFSTLEIQRTEQGDSAMYLCASSLDQGANEKLFFGSGTQLSVL.

The chain uses TRBV6-1 and TRBJ1-3; D is ambiguous. V gave up 3 bases and J gave up 5 bases, with 8 bases separating them. The CDR3 is 13 amino acids. Germline assignment: CDR1 MNHNS and CDR2 SASEGT. The CDR3 DNA reads TGTGCCAGCAGTGACCCAGGCAGAAACACCATATATTTT. Amino acids: CASSDPGRNTIYF.

V gene TRBV6-1 combines with J gene TRBJ2-7; no definite D call. This CDR3 region has 16 residues. Trimming left V 4 bases short and J 2 bases short, with 18 bases between. Germline loops: CDR1 MNHNS, CDR2 SASEGT. CDR3 residues: CASSALRKAGPYEQYF. The CDR3 nucleotides are TGTGCCAGCAGTGCCCTACGTAAGGCAGGACCCTACGAGCAGTACTTC.

The chain employs TRBV5-1 and TRBJ2-2, with 14 bases fitting TRBD2. This CDR3 has 18 residues. In germline, CDR1 is SGHRS, CDR2 YFSETQ. V lost 0 bases, J lost 4 bases, and 5 bases stayed unmatched. The CDR3 protein is CASSLGLAGGPGTGELFF. CDR3 sequence (DNA): TGCGCCAGCAGCTTGGGACTAGCGGGAGGGCCTGGCACCGGGGAGCTGTTTTTT.

This clonotype was counted only a few times. This rearrangement joins TRBV12-3 or TRBV12-4 to TRBJ2-2, with 14 bases fitting TRBD2. This CDR3 spans 18 amino acids. The ends lost 1 base at V and 4 bases at J; junction bases unmatched: 5. CDR3 protein: CASSLERLAGGGTGELFF. The DNA for the CDR3 is TGTGCCAGCAGTTTAGAGAGACTAGCGGGAGGGGGCACCGGGGAGCTGTTTTTT.

This clonotype was detected only a few times. The J gene is TRBJ2-5, the V gene TRBV5-5, with 7 bases that match TRBD1. V trimming: 3 bases; J trimming: 2 bases; junction bases outside the gene matches: 7. There are 15 residues in the CDR3. Per germline, CDR1 SGHKS and CDR2 YYEKEE (reference sequence). CDR3 protein: CASSYEPGQQETQYF. In DNA, the CDR3 is TGTGCCAGCAGCTATGAACCGGGACAGCAAGAGACCCAGTACTTC. The entire variable domain, with the rest obtained from reference TRBV5-5 and TRBJ2-5, is as follows: DAGVTQSPTHLIKTRGQQVTLRCSPISGHKSVSWYQQVLGQGPQFIFQYYEKEERGRGNFPDRFSARQFPNYSSELNVNALLLGDSALYLCASSYEPGQQETQYFGPGTRLLVL.